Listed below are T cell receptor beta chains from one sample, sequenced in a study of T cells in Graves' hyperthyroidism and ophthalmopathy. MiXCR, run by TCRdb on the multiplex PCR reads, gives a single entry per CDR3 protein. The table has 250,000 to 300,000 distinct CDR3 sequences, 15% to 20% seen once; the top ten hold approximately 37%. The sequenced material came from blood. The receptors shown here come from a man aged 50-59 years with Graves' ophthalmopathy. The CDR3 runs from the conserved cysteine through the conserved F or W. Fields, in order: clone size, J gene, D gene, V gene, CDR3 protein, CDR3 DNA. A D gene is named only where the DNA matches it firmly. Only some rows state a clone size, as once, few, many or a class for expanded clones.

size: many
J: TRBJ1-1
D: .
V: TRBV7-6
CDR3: CASSLEAATEAFF
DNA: TGTGCCAGCAGCTTAGAGGCGGCCACTGAAGCTTTCTTT

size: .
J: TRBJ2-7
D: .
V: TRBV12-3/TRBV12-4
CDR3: CASSRERRGLVEQYF
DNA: TGTGCCAGCAGTAGGGAGCGAAGGGGTTTGGTCGAGCAGTACTTC

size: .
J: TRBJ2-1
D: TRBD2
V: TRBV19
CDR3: CASSIDPSGSSDEQFF
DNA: TGTGCCAGTAGTATAGATCCTAGCGGGAGTTCGGATGAGCAGTTCTTC

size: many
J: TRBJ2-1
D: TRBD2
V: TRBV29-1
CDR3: CSVDAEGFPGGLAGGEQFF
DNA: TGCAGCGTTGATGCAGAGGGCTTTCCTGGGGGACTAGCGGGAGGTGAGCAGTTCTTC

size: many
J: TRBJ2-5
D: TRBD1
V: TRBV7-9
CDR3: CASLGTVTLRETQYF
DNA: TGTGCCAGCCTTGGGACAGTTACTCTGAGAGAGACCCAGTACTTC

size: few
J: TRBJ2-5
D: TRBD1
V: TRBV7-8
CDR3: CASSYSNRGETQYF
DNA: TGTGCCAGCAGCTACTCTAACAGGGGGGAGACCCAGTACTTC

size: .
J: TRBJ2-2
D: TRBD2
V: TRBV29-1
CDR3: CSVGGVAGYTGELFF
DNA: TGCAGCGTTGGTGGGGTAGCGGGATACACCGGGGAGCTGTTTTTT

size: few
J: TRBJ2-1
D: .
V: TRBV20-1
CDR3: CSASPGVNEQFF
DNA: TGCAGTGCTAGTCCAGGGGTCAATGAGCAGTTCTTC

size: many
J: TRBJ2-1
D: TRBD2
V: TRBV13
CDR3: CASSPLAGGNNEQFF
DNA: TGTGCCAGCAGCCCTCTAGCGGGAGGTAACAATGAGCAGTTCTTC

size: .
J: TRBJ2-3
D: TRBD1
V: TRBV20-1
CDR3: CSARRTGYTQYF
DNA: TGCAGCGCGAGGCGGACAGGTTATACGCAGTATTTT

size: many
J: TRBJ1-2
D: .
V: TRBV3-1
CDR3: CASSQGAGLNYGYTF
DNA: TGTGCCAGCAGCCAAGGGGCAGGTCTTAACTATGGCTACACCTTC

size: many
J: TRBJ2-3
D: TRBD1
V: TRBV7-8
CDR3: CASSSYRGDTQYF
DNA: TGTGCCAGCAGCTCATACAGGGGGGATACGCAGTATTTT

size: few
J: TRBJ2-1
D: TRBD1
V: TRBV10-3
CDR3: CAINRGTGLNEQFF
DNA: TGTGCCATCAACCGGGGGACAGGGTTAAATGAGCAGTTCTTC

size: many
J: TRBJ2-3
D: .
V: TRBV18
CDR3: CASSPDEVDTQYF
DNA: TGTGCCAGCTCACCGGACGAGGTGGATACGCAGTATTTT

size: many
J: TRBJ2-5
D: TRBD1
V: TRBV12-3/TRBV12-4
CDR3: CASSAAPGQGSKTQYF
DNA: TGTGCCAGCAGCGCGGCTCCGGGACAGGGGTCGAAGACCCAGTACTTC

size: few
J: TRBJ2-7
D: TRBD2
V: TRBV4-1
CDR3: CANSRTTSGSYEQYF
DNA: TGCGCCAACAGCCGAACGACTAGCGGGAGTTACGAGCAGTACTTC

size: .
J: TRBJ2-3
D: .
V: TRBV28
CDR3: CASSPRHGGAGDTQYF
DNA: TGTGCCAGCAGCCCTCGGCACGGTGGGGCGGGAGATACGCAGTATTTT

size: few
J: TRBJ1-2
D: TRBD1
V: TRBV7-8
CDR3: CASSERDRGGYTF
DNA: TGTGCCAGCAGCGAACGGGACAGGGGTGGCTACACCTTC

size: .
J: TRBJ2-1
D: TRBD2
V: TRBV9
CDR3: CASSVAGGLGNEQFF
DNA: TGTGCCAGCAGCGTGGCGGGAGGCCTGGGGAATGAGCAGTTCTTC

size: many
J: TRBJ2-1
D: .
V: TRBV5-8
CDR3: CASSWADRRSYNEQFF
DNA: TGTGCCAGCAGCTGGGCCGATAGGCGCTCCTACAATGAGCAGTTCTTC

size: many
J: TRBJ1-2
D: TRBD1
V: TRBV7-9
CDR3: CASSSDRVGGYTF
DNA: TGTGCCAGCAGCTCGGACAGGGTGGGTGGCTACACCTTC

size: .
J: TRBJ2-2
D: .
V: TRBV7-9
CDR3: CASRSSDLAGELFF
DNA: TGTGCCAGCAGATCCAGTGATCTCGCCGGGGAGCTGTTTTTT

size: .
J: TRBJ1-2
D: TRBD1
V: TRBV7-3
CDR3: CASGPTGTYGGYTF
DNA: TGTGCCAGCGGGCCGACAGGGACTTATGGAGGCTACACCTTC

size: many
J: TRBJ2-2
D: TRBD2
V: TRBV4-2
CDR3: CASSQVTSSNTGELFF
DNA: TGTGCCAGCAGCCAAGTGACTAGCAGTAACACCGGGGAGCTGTTTTTT

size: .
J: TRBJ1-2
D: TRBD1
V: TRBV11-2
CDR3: CASSRTGGPRSNYGYTF
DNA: TGTGCCAGCAGCCGGACAGGGGGCCCCAGGTCCAACTATGGCTACACCTTC

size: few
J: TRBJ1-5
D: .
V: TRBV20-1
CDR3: CSGTRGLNQPQHF
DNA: TGCAGTGGGACCCGGGGTCTCAATCAGCCCCAGCATTTT

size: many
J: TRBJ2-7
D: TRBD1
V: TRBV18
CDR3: CASSPTGVEQYF
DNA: TGTGCCAGCTCACCTACAGGGGTCGAGCAGTACTTC

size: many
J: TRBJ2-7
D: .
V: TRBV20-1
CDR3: CSARDLGATAYEQYF
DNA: TGCAGTGCTAGAGATCTGGGGGCTACAGCCTACGAGCAGTACTTC

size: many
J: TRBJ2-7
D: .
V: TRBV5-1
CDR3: CASSLGSPSSYEQYF
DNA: TGCGCCAGCAGCTTGGGCTCACCTAGTTCCTACGAGCAGTACTTC

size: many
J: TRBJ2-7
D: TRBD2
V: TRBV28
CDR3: CASRTTSEISYEQYF
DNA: TGTGCCAGCAGGACGACTAGCGAAATCTCCTACGAGCAGTACTTC

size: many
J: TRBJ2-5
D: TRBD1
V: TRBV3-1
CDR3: CASSQSDREWGETQYF
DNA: TGTGCCAGCAGCCAGTCGGACAGGGAATGGGGAGAGACCCAGTACTTC

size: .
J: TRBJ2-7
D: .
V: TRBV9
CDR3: CASSAYTGTEQYF
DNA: TGTGCCAGCAGCGCATACACAGGGACCGAGCAGTACTTC

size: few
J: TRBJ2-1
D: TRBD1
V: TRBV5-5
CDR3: CASSQPGQRYNEQFF
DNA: TGCGCCAGCAGCCAACCGGGACAGAGATACAATGAGCAGTTCTTC

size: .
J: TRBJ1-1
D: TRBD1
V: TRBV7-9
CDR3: CASRVGQGISTEAFF
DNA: TGTGCCAGCAGGGTGGGACAGGGAATATCCACTGAAGCTTTCTTT

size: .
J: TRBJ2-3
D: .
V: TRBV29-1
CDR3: CSVYWADTQYF
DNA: TGCAGCGTGTATTGGGCAGATACGCAGTATTTT

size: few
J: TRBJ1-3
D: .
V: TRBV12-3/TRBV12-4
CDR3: CASSLGGGRGGNTIYF
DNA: TGTGCCAGCAGTTTAGGCGGGGGTCGTGGAGGAAACACCATATATTTT

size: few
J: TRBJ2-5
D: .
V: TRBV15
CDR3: CATSRDLGETQYF
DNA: TGTGCCACCAGCAGAGACCTGGGAGAGACCCAGTACTTC

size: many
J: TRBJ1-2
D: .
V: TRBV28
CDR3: CASREASYGYTF
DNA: TGTGCCAGCAGGGAGGCATCCTATGGCTACACCTTC

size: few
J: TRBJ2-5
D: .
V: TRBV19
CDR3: CASSIRASGTGSYQETQYF
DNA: TGTGCCAGTAGTATCCGGGCCAGCGGGACAGGCTCATACCAAGAGACCCAGTACTTC

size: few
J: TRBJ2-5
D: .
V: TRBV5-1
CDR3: CASSRASFGTLQETQYF
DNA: TGCGCCAGCAGCCGCGCTTCCTTTGGGACATTACAAGAGACCCAGTACTTC

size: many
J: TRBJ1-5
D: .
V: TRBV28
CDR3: CASSFSVGQPQHF
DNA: TGTGCCAGCAGTTTCTCTGTGGGACAGCCCCAGCATTTT

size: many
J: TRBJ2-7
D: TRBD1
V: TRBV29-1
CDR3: CSVWGQGSSYEQYF
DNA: TGCAGCGTTTGGGGACAGGGAAGCTCCTACGAGCAGTACTTC

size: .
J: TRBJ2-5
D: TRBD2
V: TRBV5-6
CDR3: CASSLLLAAETQYF
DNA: TGTGCCAGCAGCTTGTTACTAGCGGCAGAGACCCAGTACTTC

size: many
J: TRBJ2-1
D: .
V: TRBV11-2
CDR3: CASSVGQGGDEQFF
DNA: TGTGCCAGCAGCGTGGGGCAGGGGGGGGATGAGCAGTTCTTC

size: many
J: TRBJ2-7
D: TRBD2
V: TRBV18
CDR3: CASSEASGRGQQYF
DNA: TGTGCCAGCTCCGAAGCAAGCGGGAGGGGGCAGCAGTACTTC

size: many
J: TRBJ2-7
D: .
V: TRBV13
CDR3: CASSPGGLAYEQYF
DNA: TGTGCCAGCAGCCCAGGGGGGTTGGCCTACGAGCAGTACTTC

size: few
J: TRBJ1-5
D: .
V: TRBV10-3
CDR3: CAISEVGNGQPQHF
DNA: TGTGCCATCAGTGAAGTAGGGAACGGGCAGCCCCAGCATTTT

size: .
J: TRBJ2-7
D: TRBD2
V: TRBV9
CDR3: CASSVSGRDEQYF
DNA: TGTGCCAGCAGCGTTAGCGGGAGGGACGAGCAGTACTTC

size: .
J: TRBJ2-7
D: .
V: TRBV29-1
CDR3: CSVGVSYEQYF
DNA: TGCAGCGTTGGGGTTTCCTACGAGCAGTACTTC

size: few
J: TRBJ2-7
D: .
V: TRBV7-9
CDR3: CASSLATNPTYEQYF
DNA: TGTGCCAGCAGCTTAGCCACGAACCCGACCTACGAGCAGTACTTC

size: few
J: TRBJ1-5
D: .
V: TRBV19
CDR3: CASSINGRNQPQHF
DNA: TGTGCCAGTAGTATTAACGGGCGCAATCAGCCCCAGCATTTT

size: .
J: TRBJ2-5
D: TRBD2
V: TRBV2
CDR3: CASSKLAGGPRQETQYF
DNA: TGTGCCAGCAGTAAACTAGCGGGAGGGCCTCGCCAAGAGACCCAGTACTTC

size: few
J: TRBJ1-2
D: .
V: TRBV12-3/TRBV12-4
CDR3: CASSSIANYGYTF
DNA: TGTGCCAGCAGTTCTATAGCTAACTATGGCTACACCTTC

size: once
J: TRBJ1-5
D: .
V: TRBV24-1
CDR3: CATSVPGWNQPQHF
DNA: TGTGCCACCAGTGTCCCAGGGTGGAATCAGCCCCAGCATTTT

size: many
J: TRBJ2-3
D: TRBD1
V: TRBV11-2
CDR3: CASSLGTGTGDTDTQYF
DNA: TGTGCCAGCAGCTTAGGCACCGGGACAGGGGACACAGATACGCAGTATTTT

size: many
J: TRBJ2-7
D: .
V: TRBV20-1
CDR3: CSAIGAGNEQYF
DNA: TGCAGTGCTATCGGAGCAGGGAACGAGCAGTACTTC

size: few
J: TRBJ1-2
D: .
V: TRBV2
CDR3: CASSVTGAGYTF
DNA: TGTGCCAGCAGTGTGACAGGCGCTGGCTACACCTTC

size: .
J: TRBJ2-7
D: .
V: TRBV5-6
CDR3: CASSLSAGEQYF
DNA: TGTGCCAGCAGCTTGTCCGCGGGCGAGCAGTACTTC

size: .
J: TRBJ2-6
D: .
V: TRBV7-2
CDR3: CASSLTKGSGANVLTF
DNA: TGTGCCAGCAGCTTAACCAAGGGGTCTGGGGCCAACGTCCTGACTTTC

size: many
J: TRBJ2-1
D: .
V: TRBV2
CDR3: CASSSAVSSYNEQFF
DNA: TGTGCCAGCAGTTCCGCGGTCAGCTCCTACAATGAGCAGTTCTTC